These T cell receptor beta chains were read from a single sample in a study of response to subunit inactivated influenza vaccine. TCRdb independently ran MiXCR on the RT-PCR reads; one entry per CDR3 protein. The sample gives under 850,000 distinct CDR3 sequences, 15% to 20% of which show up once; about a tenth is in the top ten. The sample in question was PBMCs from blood, obtained less than 6 days after vaccination. The origin of the receptors is a man aged 50-59 years who received an inactivated influenza vaccine. Both conserved end residues are part of each CDR3. The order of the fields is clone size, V gene, D gene, J gene, CDR3 protein, CDR3 DNA. D genes are given only for firm matches. For some rows the clone size is stated as once, few or many, or as a class when expanded; others skip it.

once	TRBV29-1	TRBD1	TRBJ2-3	CSVAGQNTDTQYF	TGCAGCGTTGCGGGACAGAACACAGATACGCAGTATTTT
-	TRBV20-1	TRBD2	TRBJ2-3	CSARSGLAQQRDTQYF	TGCAGTGCTAGATCCGGACTAGCACAACAGCGGGATACGCAGTATTTT
-	TRBV12-3/TRBV12-4	-	TRBJ2-7	CASSLGLGGFSYEQYF	TGTGCCAGCAGTTTAGGATTGGGGGGTTTTTCCTACGAGCAGTACTTC
few	TRBV3-1	TRBD2	TRBJ2-3	CASSQLAGGPVDTQYF	TGTGCCAGCAGCCAGCTAGCGGGAGGGCCTGTAGATACGCAGTATTTT
few	TRBV20-1	-	TRBJ2-3	CSVGREGTDTQYF	TGCAGTGTTGGCCGGGAAGGCACAGATACGCAGTATTTT
few	TRBV3-1	TRBD2	TRBJ2-3	CASSLTSGGETSTDTQYF	TGTGCCAGCAGCCTGACTAGCGGGGGCGAAACTAGCACAGATACGCAGTATTTT
few	TRBV12-3/TRBV12-4	-	TRBJ2-5	CASSGLMQETQYF	TGTGCCAGCAGTGGCTTGATGCAAGAGACCCAGTACTTC
once	TRBV11-2	-	TRBJ1-1	CASSYTQGSGTEAFF	TGTGCCAGCAGCTATACCCAGGGCTCAGGAACTGAAGCTTTCTTT
many	TRBV24-1	-	TRBJ2-2	CATSAAGRNTGELFF	TGTGCCACCAGTGCGGCAGGGAGGAACACCGGGGAGCTGTTTTTT
few	TRBV20-1	TRBD2	TRBJ2-5	CSARPGLAGVEMWEETQYF	TGCAGTGCTAGACCAGGACTAGCGGGAGTTGAGATGTGGGAAGAGACCCAGTACTTC
-	TRBV5-1	-	TRBJ2-1	CASSISSGISYNEQFF	TGCGCCAGCAGCATTTCGTCAGGGATCTCCTACAATGAGCAGTTCTTC
-	TRBV20-1	-	TRBJ2-4	CSASYRAENIQYF	TGCAGTGCTAGCTACAGGGCAGAAAACATTCAGTACTTC
few	TRBV5-1	-	TRBJ1-2	CASSSPGKDYGYTF	TGCGCCAGCAGCTCCCCAGGGAAGGACTATGGCTACACCTTC
-	TRBV29-1	TRBD1	TRBJ2-7	CSVGNRGVGYEQYF	TGCAGCGTAGGAAACAGGGGTGTCGGCTACGAGCAGTACTTC
-	TRBV2	TRBD2	TRBJ2-7	CASSERWGYGGRFEQYF	TGTGCCAGCAGTGAAAGGTGGGGGTACGGGGGGAGGTTCGAGCAGTACTTC
few	TRBV20-1	TRBD1	TRBJ2-7	CSAGRTGRYEQYF	TGCAGTGCAGGGCGGACAGGACGGTACGAGCAGTACTTC
-	TRBV7-2	TRBD2	TRBJ2-1	CASSLGTSAEQFF	TGTGCCAGCAGCTTGGGGACTAGTGCTGAGCAGTTCTTC
-	TRBV12-3/TRBV12-4	-	TRBJ1-5	CASSSRGRTQPQHF	TGTGCCAGCAGCTCGCGGGGGAGAACTCAGCCCCAGCATTTT
-	TRBV7-2	-	TRBJ1-4	CASSPQGRTNEKLFF	TGTGCCAGCAGCCCTCAGGGGAGAACTAATGAAAAACTGTTTTTT
-	TRBV12-3/TRBV12-4	-	TRBJ2-1	CASSQGRLTEQFF	TGTGCCAGCAGCCAGGGGCGACTGACTGAGCAGTTCTTC
few	TRBV5-1	-	TRBJ2-3	CASSSAGGDTQYF	TGCGCCAGCAGCTCAGCCGGCGGAGATACGCAGTATTTT
-	TRBV5-1	-	TRBJ2-7	CASSLVAGKGYEQYF	TGCGCCAGCAGCTTGGTAGCCGGGAAGGGCTACGAGCAGTACTTC
many	TRBV12-3/TRBV12-4	TRBD2	TRBJ2-5	CASSSLVSGRETQYF	TGTGCCAGCAGTTCCCTCGTTAGCGGGAGGGAGACCCAGTACTTC
many	TRBV20-1	TRBD2	TRBJ2-3	CSAATSGTAYF	TGCAGTGCCGCGACTAGCGGGACAGCGTATTTT
-	TRBV20-1	-	TRBJ1-5	CSAMVWGNQPQHF	TGCAGTGCTATGGTGTGGGGCAATCAGCCCCAGCATTTT
many	TRBV27	-	TRBJ2-5	CASSLLAEVQETQYF	TGTGCCAGCAGTTTATTGGCAGAAGTACAAGAGACCCAGTACTTC
few	TRBV10-3	TRBD1	TRBJ2-2	CAISYGTGGTGELFF	TGTGCCATCAGTTACGGGACAGGGGGCACCGGGGAGCTGTTTTTT
few	TRBV7-9	-	TRBJ2-1	CASRGPVIDNEQFF	TGTGCCAGCAGAGGACCCGTTATTGACAATGAGCAGTTCTTC
-	TRBV3-1	-	TRBJ2-7	CASSQVHRVGYEQYF	TGTGCCAGCAGCCAAGTCCATCGCGTGGGCTACGAGCAGTACTTC
few	TRBV20-1	TRBD2	TRBJ2-3	CSANLAGFTDTQYF	TGCAGTGCTAACCTAGCGGGTTTCACAGATACGCAGTATTTT
-	TRBV20-1	-	TRBJ2-4	CSARDEAARRNIQYF	TGCAGTGCTAGAGATGAGGCAGCCCGGCGGAACATTCAGTACTTC
few	TRBV20-1	TRBD2	TRBJ2-1	CSARGLLAGGTNEQFF	TGCAGTGCTAGAGGCCTACTAGCGGGGGGGACTAATGAGCAGTTCTTC
-	TRBV9	-	TRBJ2-1	CASSDDGSSYNEQFF	TGTGCCAGCAGCGACGACGGGAGCTCCTACAATGAGCAGTTCTTC
many	TRBV12-3/TRBV12-4	-	TRBJ2-2	CASSLSPTVTGELFF	TGTGCCAGCAGTTTATCCCCCACAGTCACCGGGGAGCTGTTTTTT
many	TRBV29-1	TRBD1	TRBJ2-2	CSVEKRGTGNTGELFF	TGCAGCGTTGAAAAAAGAGGGACAGGGAACACCGGGGAGCTGTTTTTT
-	TRBV4-1	-	TRBJ2-5	CASSTYSGPGAQYF	TGCGCCAGCAGCACTTATAGCGGACCCGGGGCCCAGTACTTC
few	TRBV9	-	TRBJ1-1	CASSPGRDAPNTEAFF	TGTGCCAGCAGCCCAGGACGGGACGCGCCCAACACTGAAGCTTTCTTT
-	TRBV27	-	TRBJ1-2	CASSPYLTHPSGGYTF	TGTGCCAGCAGTCCATACTTAACCCACCCTTCGGGCGGCTACACCTTC
few	TRBV2	-	TRBJ1-5	CASSDEVNQPQHF	TGTGCCAGCAGTGATGAGGTGAATCAGCCCCAGCATTTT
-	TRBV5-1	-	TRBJ2-2	CASSGGGTVPGELFF	TGCGCCAGCAGCGGAGGGGGAACCGTTCCCGGGGAGCTGTTTTTT
few	TRBV4-1	-	TRBJ1-6	CASSHRDTLSSYNSPLHF	TGCGCCAGCAGCCACAGGGACACCTTGAGCTCCTATAATTCACCCCTCCACTTT
-	TRBV7-9	TRBD2	TRBJ2-1	CASSLSGGAWDEQFF	TGTGCCAGCAGCTTAAGCGGGGGGGCCTGGGATGAGCAGTTCTTC